The subject of this entry is one T cell receptor beta chain. This specimen comes from a study of blood T cell repertoires in COVID-19. Study in general: Nucleic acid was either cDNA or gDNA, and it came from T cells, B-cell-depleted T cells, or PBMCs.

During active infection, Seattle patients enrolled and were then monitored through disease. In the study's own analysis: It was from reference gene primer amplification that nucleated cell counts were estimated. Repertoires were generated with immunoSEQ multiplex PCR, while TCRdb's copy carries only in-frame clones and drops some. For V, J and clone size, that table is used; D and trimming come from the DNA. The repertoire holds fewer than 300,000 clones, with around 89% as singletons. The sample was peripheral blood. This clonotype originated in a woman in her fifties or sixties with COVID-19, enrolled during active disease.

Written as DNA, the CDR3 is TGTGCCAGCAGTACTATCAAGGGAGGTGCCTACGAGCAGTACTTC. Translating gives CASSTIKGGAYEQYF. The chain combines TRBV28 with TRBJ2-7; D possibly corresponds to TRBD2 (6 bases). V was clipped by 5 bases and J by 2 bases, with 16 bases between them. Germline V gene data show CDR1 as MDHEN and CDR2 as SYDVKM. The CDR3 spans 15 residues. Filled out from reference TRBV28 and TRBJ2-7, the complete variable domain reads DVKVTQSSRYLVKRTGEKVFLECVQDMDHENMFWYRQDPGLGLRLIYFSYDVKMKEKGDIPEGYSVSREKKERFSLILESASTNQTSMYLCASSTIKGGAYEQYFGPGTRLTVT.